This is a list of T cell receptor beta chains from one sample in a study of cytomegalovirus exposure and HLA in healthy donors. TCRdb's table, derived via immunoSEQ multiplex PCR, lists solely in-frame clones and lacks some. The repertoire includes some 180,000 clones, roughly 80% of them detected once, and roughly 1.6% sits in the top ten. Input material: PBMCs. These receptors were collected from a woman under 30 in good health and CMV-seronegative. CDR3s leave out the opening cysteine and the closing phenylalanine or tryptophan.

v_gene,j_gene,CDR3aa
TRBV6-5,TRBJ1-2,ASSYTHSTLGYT
TRBV30,TRBJ1-3,AWSGGDRSGNTIY
TRBV30,TRBJ1-1,AWSTGQGHAEAF
TRBV30,TRBJ1-1,AWSEDSRPNTEAF
TRBV5-1,TRBJ2-5,ASSSVGGSETQY
TRBV14,TRBJ1-1,ASSPGNFETEAF
TRBV10-2,TRBJ2-7,ASSDPLAGRAYEQY
TRBV25-1,TRBJ2-2,ASRRDYSRRTGELF
TRBV27,TRBJ2-3,ASIMTGAIGTQY
TRBV4-1,TRBJ2-7,ASSQDSAGRSYEQY
TRBV7-9,TRBJ1-2,SSSSDRGDGYT
TRBV5-1,TRBJ1-3,ASSSDRDSGNTIY
TRBV4-3,TRBJ2-2,ASSQDGVAGVVTGELF
TRBV20-1,TRBJ1-1,SAQMNTEAF
TRBV6-1,TRBJ2-5,ASSDGGLLGETQY
TRBV12-5,TRBJ2-1,ASGGTGGAIDEQF
TRBV30,TRBJ2-2,ASRANTGELF
TRBV6-6,TRBJ2-3,ASSYSAGGLLDTQY
TRBV5-1,TRBJ2-3,ASSFGDTTDTQY
TRBV29-1,TRBJ2-1,SVEEGTSGSNEQF
TRBV5-4,TRBJ1-2,ASSSHKPGADYGYT
TRBV30,TRBJ2-5,AWDRGTETQY
TRBV5-5,TRBJ2-5,ASTPVVGGETQY
TRBV7-9,TRBJ2-2,ASSVTGTQTQQNTGELF
TRBV7-9,TRBJ2-7,SSSSRTSGIHSYEQY
TRBV10-2,TRBJ2-5,ASRPPSAESQETQY
TRBV5-6,TRBJ1-5,ASSSQGWGGQPQH
TRBV5-1,TRBJ1-3,ASSFTGALGNTIY
TRBV15,TRBJ1-4,ATSPGGTGSEKLF
TRBV14,TRBJ1-5,ASSQEEQGYNQPQH
TRBV4-3,TRBJ1-4,ASSQDYREGEKLF
TRBV15,TRBJ1-2,ATSRDRTGVVYGYT
TRBV6-6,TRBJ1-2,ASSSGTGTFGYT
TRBV4-1,TRBJ2-3,ASSKTPTGTRLQGTDTQY
TRBV7-2,TRBJ2-1,TSSLYPGEGDEQF
TRBV7-9,TRBJ2-5,SSSPFGTEQETQY
TRBV11-2,TRBJ1-5,ASSPDRGYQPQH
TRBV15,TRBJ2-2,ATQLGGITGELF
TRBV28,TRBJ2-3,ASSKSTGGADTQY
TRBV4-1,TRBJ2-5,ASSQGPQPQETQY
TRBV27,TRBJ1-1,ASSLVRGTEAF
TRBV6-1,TRBJ2-2,ASSDSLGTGELF
TRBV10-3,TRBJ2-1,AISEGVAGANEQF
TRBV28,TRBJ2-2,ASSFPPNGELF
TRBV2,TRBJ2-3,ASTSSGTLDTQY
TRBV19,TRBJ2-1,ASSIEGLASNEQF
TRBV11-3,TRBJ2-5,ASSLSTSGQETQY
TRBV7-2,TRBJ2-3,ASRTGGTDTQY
TRBV29-1,TRBJ1-6,SVQIQGFGSPLH
TRBV10-3,TRBJ1-2,AIRADRDRIYGYT
TRBV19,TRBJ1-3,ASSIRVSGNTIY
TRBV28,TRBJ1-4,ASSLQELGEKLF
TRBV5-6,TRBJ2-7,ASSRVGEWSSYEQY
TRBV25-1,TRBJ1-1,ASSAGLTEAF
TRBV2,TRBJ2-3,ASSTAVTSTDTQY